A single TCR beta chain is shown here with its context. Its antigen is currently unknown. This CDR3 is built from 15 residues. The V gene lost 2 bases and the J gene lost 5 bases, with 15 bases spanning the gap. The germline V gene has CDR1 MNHEY and CDR2 SMNVEV (reference sequence). The entry originates in a study of response to subunit inactivated influenza vaccine. Study-level results: T cells newly recruited by each seasonal influenza vaccination are few, the authors suggested.

TCRdb reprocessed the RT-PCR reads via MiXCR and lists one record per CDR3 protein. The sample lists 860,000 or so distinct CDR3 sequences, 21% occurring once. The sequences come from PBMCs from blood, collected about 5 days after vaccination. This receptor was taken from a man in his fifties or sixties who received an inactivated influenza vaccine. V is TRBV27 and J is TRBJ1-2; D possibly corresponds to TRBD1 (6 bases). The CDR3 reads CASSLDHRAKYGYTF. The DNA for the CDR3 is TGTGCCAGCAGTTTAGATCACAGGGCAAAGTATGGCTACACCTTC.